This TCR beta chain was obtained from a study of PD-L1 blockade in urothelial cancer. Noted time point: pretreatment peripheral blood. V lost 0 bases, J lost 4 bases, and 4 bases stayed unmatched. Looked up from germline, CDR1 is SGHRS and CDR2 is YFSETQ. The length of the CDR3 is 15 residues. This clone showed up just once. Assay used: immunoSEQ multiplex PCR; TCRdb lists only in-frame clones, some missing. The data contain roughly 120,000 clones, roughly 84% of them seen just once; the ten biggest clones take up 3.2%. Specimen: PBMCs, collected around atezolizumab (anti-PD-L1) treatment. The sequence derives from a man aged 50 to 59 with urothelial cancer. The V gene is TRBV5-1, the J gene TRBJ1-3; 7 positions match TRBD1. The CDR3 bases are TGCGCCAGCAGCTTGGAGACAGGGCAGGGAAACACCATATATTTT. It is translated as CASSLETGQGNTIYF. Full variable domain (missing parts from reference TRBV5-1 and TRBJ1-3): KAGVTQTPRYLIKTRGQQVTLSCSPISGHRSVSWYQQTPGQGLQFLFEYFSETQRNKGNFPGRFSGRQFSNSRSEMNVSTLELGDSALYLCASSLETGQGNTIYFGEGSWLTVV.